This passage covers 23 T cell receptor beta chains from one sample sequenced in a study of Graves' ophthalmopathy and Graves' hyperthyroidism. Transcripts of RNA were the source for amplifying TCR beta CDR3 regions. An initial RT-PCR round employing HTBI primers preceded a second-round multiplex PCR. MiXCR, run by TCRdb on the multiplex PCR reads, gives a single entry per CDR3 protein. Of around 660,000 distinct CDR3 sequences in the sample, roughly 39% were seen once. Sequencing input: peripheral blood. The source is an adult man with Graves' ophthalmopathy.

This clonotype was found many times. This chain links TRBV19 with TRBJ2-2; D unclear. Per germline, CDR1 LNHDA and CDR2 SQIVND (reference sequence). This CDR3 spans 14 amino acids. V lost 5 bases and J 6 bases, leaving 13 bases between the germline ends. The CDR3: CASSWLGGPGELFF. The CDR3 coding sequence is TGTGCCAGTAGTTGGCTAGGTGGTCCCGGGGAGCTGTTTTTT.

The CDR3 protein is CAIRARDRGTEAFF. The CDR3 DNA reads as TGTGCCATCAGGGCCCGGGACAGGGGGACTGAAGCTTTCTTT. The chain carries TRBV10-3 and TRBJ1-1, with TRBD1 matching over 11 bases. J was trimmed by 5 bases and V by 6 bases; bases with no gene match: 5. CDR3 length: 14 residues. Germline V gene lookup returns CDR1 ENHRY and CDR2 SYGVKD.

This rearrangement joins TRBV7-9 to TRBJ2-7; D unresolved. CDR1 is SEHNR, CDR2 FQNEAQ, per germline (reference sequence). Trimming took off 1 base at V and 2 bases at J, with 15 bases between the two ends. The CDR3 is 16 residues long. The CDR3 region is CASSLEFGPPPYEQYF. The CDR3 DNA reads as TGTGCCAGCAGCTTAGAGTTTGGTCCGCCCCCCTACGAGCAGTACTTC.

This clonotype showed up just a few times. This chain uses TRBV29-1 with TRBJ2-5; 9 bases align to TRBD1. The end of the DNA aligns better with TRBJ2-1, so the J call may be wrong. This CDR3 is built from 12 residues. The germline CDR1 and CDR2 sequences are SQVTM and ANQGSEA. The CDR3 here is CSVEETGGEQFF. The CDR3 DNA sequence: TGCAGCGTTGAGGAGACAGGGGGAGAGCAGTTCTTC.

The CDR3 loop is CASRAGALDYGYTF. CDR3 nucleotides: TGTGCCAGTAGAGCCGGGGCGTTGGATTATGGCTACACCTTC. The genes are TRBV6-1 and TRBJ1-2; possible D gene TRBD1, 5 bases. There are 14 residues in the CDR3. Germline V gives CDR1 MNHNS, CDR2 SASEGT. V was cut by 9 bases and J by 5 bases, with 19 bases left in between.

This rearrangement joins TRBV6-6 to TRBJ1-2; D is unclear. Trimming stripped 2 bases from V and 7 bases from J, with 14 bases between. The CDR3 spans 14 residues. The germline V gene encodes CDR1 MNHNY and CDR2 SVGAGI (reference sequence). The CDR3 nucleotides read TGTGCCAGCAGTTACAATCCGGGAATGGGTGGCTACACCTTC. Protein: CASSYNPGMGGYTF.

On this clonotype itself: This may be a read error: a much more frequent sequence differs by one nucleotide. This chain joins TRBV7-9 and TRBJ2-7, with a weak D call TRBD1 (6 bases). The CDR3 consists of 16 residues. From germline, CDR1 is SEHNR and CDR2 FQNEAQ (reference sequence). CDR3 amino acids: CASSFPPDRSSYEQCF. The CDR3 region has the DNA TGTGCCAGCAGCTTCCCCCCGGACAGAAGCTCCTACGAGCAGTGCTTC. The full variable domain, its missing parts supplied by reference TRBV7-9 and TRBJ2-7, is DTGVSQNPRHKITKRGQNVTFRCDPISEHNRLYWYRQTLGQGPEFLTYFQNEAQLEKSRLLSDRFSAERPKGSFSTLEIQRTEQGDSAMYLCASSFPPDRSSYEQCFGPGTRLTVT.

In this sample, this clonotype turned up a few times. The gene calls are TRBV12-3 or TRBV12-4 and TRBJ1-2; TRBD1 agrees at 8 bases. This CDR3 region has 15 residues. The ends lost 2 bases at V and 6 bases at J; junction bases unmatched: 8. The CDR3 DNA follows: TGTGCCAGCAGTTTACGGGCAGGGGGCGGGAATGGCTACACCTTC. Translation: CASSLRAGGGNGYTF.

Comments on this clonotype: A much larger clone sits a single nucleotide away, making a read error possible. The V gene is TRBV19, the J gene TRBJ2-5; tentative D call: TRBD1 (6 bases). There are 14 residues in the CDR3. From germline, CDR1 is LNHDA and CDR2 SQIVND (reference sequence). Trimming pared 5 bases from V and 5 bases from J, leaving 15 bases between. CDR3 DNA: TGTGCCAGTAGTCAACAGGGTTCAGGGGAGACCCAGTACTTC. This gives the protein CASSQQGSGETQYF.

This clonotype was seen ten or more times. The chain couples TRBV12-3 or TRBV12-4 to TRBJ2-7; no definite D call. The length of the CDR3 is 12 residues. Trimming left V 2 bases short and J 5 bases short, with 7 bases between. The CDR3 region has the DNA TGTGCCAGCAGTTTATTTAGGGACGAGCAGTACTTC. Its translation: CASSLFRDEQYF.

The chain links TRBV10-2 to TRBJ2-1; 9 bases match TRBD2. Trimming at V came to 10 bases and at J to 3 bases, leaving 10 bases not matched to a gene. Germline CDR1 WSHSY, CDR2 SAAADI. The CDR3 is made up of 15 amino acids. CDR3 region: CATSQGTSLYNEQFF. Written as DNA, the CDR3 is TGCGCCACCTCTCAAGGGACTAGCCTCTACAATGAGCAGTTCTTC.

This clonotype was seen repeatedly, ten times or more. The chain combines TRBV10-2 with TRBJ2-2; 11 positions agree with TRBD2. This CDR3 contains 16 residues. Trimming took 5 bases from V and 2 from J; bases not matched to a gene: 4. The germline V gene has CDR1 WSHSY and CDR2 SAAADI. The CDR3 DNA reads as TGCGCCAGCAGTCTGACTAGCGGGGAAAACACCGGGGAGCTGTTTTTT. Residues: CASSLTSGENTGELFF.

This clonotype occurred many times. CDR3 nucleotide sequence: TGTGCCAGCAGTTCATCTAGCCAAGAGACCCAGTACTTC. Protein sequence: CASSSSSQETQYF. The genes are TRBV2 and TRBJ2-5; D is ambiguous. V was pared by 5 bases and J by 1 base, with 8 bases between. Germline assignment: CDR1 SNHLY and CDR2 FYNNEI. This CDR3 has 13 residues.

This clonotype was found many times. J is TRBJ1-2 and V is TRBV12-3 or TRBV12-4; TRBD1 agrees at 9 bases. The CDR3 consists of 14 residues. V shed 5 bases, J shed 8 bases, and the junction held 9 bases outside the gene matches. The CDR3 loop reads CASSQPGQGIGYTF. Here the CDR3 DNA reads TGTGCCAGCAGTCAACCGGGACAGGGAATCGGCTACACCTTC.

This clonotype was counted ten times or more. The chain has TRBV9 and TRBJ1-2, with D possibly TRBD1 on 5 matching bases. CDR1 is SGDLS and CDR2 is YYNGEE in the germline V gene. The V gene lost 6 bases and the J gene lost 8 bases, with 20 bases spanning the gap. The CDR3 loop spans 14 amino acids. CDR3 coding DNA: TGTGCCAGCAACAAGATGGTGGGGGACCACGGCTACACCTTC. Residues: CASNKMVGDHGYTF.

This clonotype was detected ten times or more. J is TRBJ2-5 and V is TRBV20-1; 8 nucleotides agree with TRBD1. CDR1 DFQATT and CDR2 SNEGSKA come from the germline V gene (reference sequence). This CDR3 is 14 amino acids long. The ends lost 0 bases at V and 5 bases at J; junction bases unmatched: 5. CDR3 sequence (DNA): TGCAGTGCTAGAGATCAGACAGGGGAGGAGACCCAGTACTTC. Translating it yields CSARDQTGEETQYF.

In DNA, the CDR3 is TGTGCCATCCCGGGACAGGGGTCTCGAGGGGGTTACGGCTACACCTTC. It codes for CAIPGQGSRGGYGYTF. J is TRBJ1-2 and V is TRBV10-3; 10 nucleotides agree with TRBD1. CDR3 length equals 16 residues. The germline V gene encodes CDR1 ENHRY and CDR2 SYGVKD. The V and J ends lost 8 bases and 8 bases, in that order; junction bases with no gene match: 17.

The chain has TRBV25-1 and TRBJ2-2; 11 nucleotides match TRBD2. Germline trimming cut 4 bases from V and 3 bases from J; bases unmatched to any gene: 4. CDR1 and CDR2 (germline): MGHDK, SYGVNS. CDR3 length: 16 amino acids. The CDR3 nucleotides read TGTGCCAGCAGTGCCTTAGCGGGGGGGTACACCGGGGAGCTGTTTTTT. It encodes CASSALAGGYTGELFF.

The chain recombines TRBV15 with TRBJ1-2, with unresolved D. V dropped 0 bases and J dropped 5 bases, with 13 bases sitting between them. CDR3 length: 15 amino acids. Germline V lookup: CDR1 LNHNV, CDR2 YYDKDF (reference sequence). CDR3 residues: CATSRDVGEGYGYTF. The CDR3 nucleotides are TGTGCCACCAGCAGAGATGTGGGTGAAGGGTATGGCTACACCTTC. Looking up the rest from reference TRBV15 and TRBJ1-2 gives the full variable domain: DAMVIQNPRYQVTQFGKPVTLSCSQTLNHNVMYWYQQKSSQAPKLLFHYYDKDFNNEADTPDNFQSRRPNTSFCFLDIRSPGLGDTAMYLCATSRDVGEGYGYTFGSGTRLTVV.

The rearrangement uses TRBV29-1 and TRBJ2-6; D ambiguous. The V gene lost 4 bases and the J gene lost 3 bases, with 19 bases spanning the gap. CDR1 SQVTM and CDR2 ANQGSEA come from the germline V gene. The CDR3 consists of 17 residues. Here the CDR3 reads CSVGSAWPNYGANVLTF. DNA of the CDR3: TGCAGCGTTGGGTCGGCGTGGCCTAACTATGGGGCCAACGTCCTGACTTTC.

The gene calls are TRBV29-1 and TRBJ1-2, with TRBD1 matching over 7 bases. V shed 3 bases, J shed 5 bases, and the junction held 3 bases outside the gene matches. Germline CDR1 reads SQVTM; CDR2 reads ANQGSEA. This CDR3 has 12 residues. The CDR3 DNA is TGCAGCGTTGAGGCAGGGGGGTATGGCTACACCTTC. Translating it yields CSVEAGGYGYTF.

This clonotype was seen many times. V is TRBV25-1 and J is TRBJ2-5; D gene ambiguous. V lost 1 base, J lost 3 bases, and 12 bases lay in between. In germline, CDR1 is MGHDK, CDR2 SYGVNS. The CDR3 consists of 15 residues. The CDR3 loop is CASSEFRNLEETQYF. Written as DNA, the CDR3 is TGTGCCAGCAGTGAATTTAGGAACCTCGAAGAGACCCAGTACTTC.

About this clonotype: No conserved phenylalanine or tryptophan ends this CDR3, so it is likely a read error. No DNA is shown, since the ends of the CDR3 on it are uncertain; the CDR3 is the one TCRdb lists. The V gene is TRBV24-1, the J gene TRBJ1-1; the D segment call TRBD1 is taken from the table without a DNA check. Counting both end residues, the CDR3 totals 10 amino acids. Germline CDR1 is KGHDR and CDR2 is SFDVKD. The CDR3 is CATSDTTGLI.